Presented here are 16 T cell receptor beta chains from one specimen sequenced in a study of regulatory T cells in long-lasting Graves disease. Specified time point: newly diagnosed GD, antithyroid drugs for less than 3 months. PBMC-extracted RNA yielded the TCR library. TCR beta libraries were built with iRepertoire HTBI primers and Arm-PCR of CDR3 regions. TCRdb independently ran MiXCR on the multiplex PCR reads; one entry per CDR3 protein. The sample lists approximately 270,000 distinct CDR3 sequences; 18% were seen once. A further study also used this sample, focusing on T cells in Graves' hyperthyroidism and ophthalmopathy.

This specimen was peripheral blood mononuclear cells (PBMCs), taken at new diagnosis, from a patient treated with antithyroid drugs. The receptors here all came from a woman in her twenties or thirties with Graves disease.

The chain is built from TRBV7-9 and TRBJ1-5, with unresolved D. From germline, CDR1 is SEHNR and CDR2 FQNEAQ (reference sequence). CDR3 size: 14 residues. V lost 1 base and J 6 bases, leaving 10 bases between the germline ends. In DNA, the CDR3 is TGTGCCAGCAGCTTAGATTCAGGTAGTCAGCCCCAGCATTTT. Amino acids: CASSLDSGSQPQHF.

This clonotype showed up many times. The CDR3 DNA reads TGTGCCAGCAGCCAAGACCGGGGGGTCGGCGGGGAGCTGTTTTTT. Its protein product is CASSQDRGVGGELFF. This rearrangement joins TRBV4-2 to TRBJ2-2, with 7 bases lining up with TRBD2. CDR3 length: 15 residues. Germline CDR1 LGHNA, CDR2 YNFKEQ. The trim removed 0 bases at V and 7 bases at J, leaving 5 bases unmatched.

This clonotype was detected ten times or more. V gene TRBV7-6 combines with J gene TRBJ1-2, with 11 nucleotides matching TRBD1. This CDR3 spans 15 amino acids. The V and J ends lost 0 bases and 8 bases, in that order; junction bases with no gene match: 5. CDR1 and CDR2 (germline): SGHVS, FNYEAQ. CDR3 region: CASSLAGTGGVGYTF. As DNA, the CDR3 is TGTGCCAGCAGCTTAGCCGGGACAGGGGGGGTCGGCTACACCTTC.

There are many counts of this clonotype. The rearrangement joins TRBV24-1 to TRBJ2-3; 9 bases are a match to TRBD1. There are 14 residues in the CDR3. V gave up 9 bases and J gave up 0 bases; unmatched junction bases: 3. Germline CDR1 is KGHDR and CDR2 is SFDVKD. CDR3 coding DNA: TGTGCCACCGCGGGGACAGGGAGCACAGATACGCAGTATTTT. Protein product: CATAGTGSTDTQYF.

This clonotype occurred many times. The chain has TRBV12-3 or TRBV12-4 and TRBJ2-7; 7 bases agree with TRBD1. This CDR3 comprises 14 residues. J was trimmed by 3 bases and V by 3 bases; bases with no gene match: 5. The CDR3 loop is CASSFGTGDYEQYF. CDR3 nucleotide sequence: TGTGCCAGCAGTTTTGGAACAGGGGACTACGAGCAGTACTTC.

At least ten counts were recorded for this clonotype. V gene TRBV7-2 combines with J gene TRBJ1-6, with unresolved D. This CDR3 comprises 15 residues. CDR1 and CDR2 from the germline V gene are SGHTA and FQGNSA. Between the trimmed V and J ends, which lost 3 bases and 4 bases, there was a span of 10 bases. The CDR3 loop is CASSFSSRYNSPLHF. Here the CDR3 DNA reads TGTGCCAGCAGCTTTTCGTCCAGATATAATTCACCCCTCCACTTT.

About this clonotype: This likely reflects a read error, since a far larger clone is one base away. The V gene is TRBV7-8, the J gene TRBJ1-1, with 8 nucleotides matching TRBD1. CDR3 length equals 15 residues. Germline V gene lookup returns CDR1 SGHVS and CDR2 FQNEAQ. The V and J ends lost 5 bases and 1 base, in that order; junction bases with no gene match: 6. CDR3: CASSRTGTGNTEAFF. The CDR3 nucleotides read TGTGCCAGCAGCCGAACCGGGACAGGGAACACTGAAGCTTTCTTT.

Ten or more counts support this clonotype. The chain combines TRBV20-1 with TRBJ2-7; tentatively, D is TRBD2 (6 bases). Trimming shortened V by 3 bases and J by 2 bases, and 11 bases separated the two germline ends. CDR3 length equals 13 residues. CDR1 is DFQATT and CDR2 is SNEGSKA in the germline V gene (reference sequence). The CDR3 DNA is TGCAGTGCTAGTACACGGAGGGCCTACGAGCAGTACTTC. Translating gives CSASTRRAYEQYF.

This clonotype was counted ten times or more. The chain is built from TRBV7-3 and TRBJ1-1, with no clear D. The CDR3 is 16 amino acids. Trimming took 1 base from V and 8 from J, leaving 20 bases between them. Germline V gives CDR1 SGHTA, CDR2 FQGTGA. DNA for the CDR3: TGTGCCAGCAGCTTAAACGGCGGAACCGGCGGTAGCGAAGCTTTCTTT. This gives the protein CASSLNGGTGGSEAFF.

This clonotype was observed at least ten times. The gene calls are TRBV7-3 and TRBJ2-1, with no clear D. CDR3 length: 14 amino acids. Per the germline V gene, CDR1 is SGHTA and CDR2 is FQGTGA. The germline V and J ends were trimmed by 2 bases and 4 bases, with 9 bases remaining between them. The DNA for the CDR3 is TGTGCCAGCAGCTTAGGGGTCGGATACAATGAGCAGTTCTTC. The encoded protein is CASSLGVGYNEQFF.

This clonotype has a count of ten or more. This chain uses TRBV19 with TRBJ1-5; TRBD1 is a possible D gene (5 bases). CDR1 LNHDA and CDR2 SQIVND come from the germline V gene (reference sequence). The CDR3 spans 15 residues. Trimming shortened V by 5 bases and J by 5 bases, and 16 bases separated the two germline ends. CDR3 nucleotide sequence: TGTGCCAGTAGTTCCCTCCGGGACGGATATCAGCCCCAGCATTTT. Translated, it gives CASSSLRDGYQPQHF.

This clonotype was seen repeatedly, ten times or more. The chain uses TRBV20-1 and TRBJ1-5; a weak D match, TRBD1 (6 bases). The CDR3 is 13 amino acids. The V and J ends lost 6 bases and 0 bases respectively, with 9 bases between them. CDR1 and CDR2 (germline): DFQATT, SNEGSKA (reference sequence). CDR3 sequence: CSAGGPSNQPQHF. CDR3 bases: TGCAGTGCCGGGGGCCCTAGCAATCAGCCCCAGCATTTT.

This clonotype came up many times. The chain combines TRBV2 with TRBJ1-3, with 7 bases matching TRBD1. Germline CDR1 reads SNHLY; CDR2 reads FYNNEI. Unmatched junction bases numbered 6, after V lost 4 bases and J lost 3 bases. CDR3 length: 15 residues. CDR3 nucleotides: TGTGCCAGCAGTGCGGAGGGGGCTGGTGGAAACACCATATATTTT. Residues: CASSAEGAGGNTIYF.

This clonotype was detected ten times or more. This chain joins TRBV18 and TRBJ2-3, with D possibly matching TRBD2 (7 bases). The CDR3 is made up of 14 amino acids. The V end was cut by 2 bases, the J end by 5 bases, with 11 bases between. Per germline, CDR1 KGHSH and CDR2 LQKENI. CDR3 residues: CASSPAGARDTQYF. The CDR3 nucleotides read TGTGCCAGCTCACCAGCGGGGGCCAGAGATACGCAGTATTTT.

V gene TRBV2 combines with J gene TRBJ1-2, with D perhaps TRBD1 (5 bases). The germline V gene has CDR1 SNHLY and CDR2 FYNNEI. This CDR3 contains 16 residues. V lost 3 bases and J lost 2, with 16 bases in between. Here the CDR3 reads CASSEGTGAPNYGYTF. The CDR3 bases are TGTGCCAGCAGTGAGGGGACCGGTGCGCCCAACTATGGCTACACCTTC.

This clonotype was recorded many times. This chain uses TRBV20-1 with TRBJ1-1; D might be TRBD1 (5 bases). This CDR3 comprises 13 residues. The V gene's germline CDR1 is DFQATT and CDR2 SNEGSKA (reference sequence). Trimming took off 7 bases at V and 6 bases at J, with 18 bases between the two ends. The CDR3 spells CSGRRTSGPEAFF. In nucleotides, the CDR3 is TGCAGTGGACGCCGAACTTCAGGGCCTGAAGCTTTCTTT.